The 14 T cell receptor beta chains below were found in one sample sequenced in a study of blood T cell repertoires in COVID-19. Sequencing used immunoSEQ multiplex PCR; TCRdb keeps in-frame clones, though not all of them. The top ten clones hold roughly 9% of a sample with under 150,000 clones, over 80% of them seen once. Sequencing was carried out using peripheral blood. These receptors all stem from a man aged 40-50 years with active or convalescent COVID-19.

This clone has a single count. This sequence joins TRBV12-3 or TRBV12-4 and TRBJ1-5; 7 nucleotides line up with TRBD1. The CDR3 covers 13 residues. Trimming cost V 6 bases and J 11 bases; bases outside gene matches: 10. The CDR3 is CASSLEPTGTQHF. The CDR3 DNA reads as TGTGCCAGCAGCCTCGAACCGACAGGGACCCAGCATTTT.

The chain employs TRBV6-5 and TRBJ2-7; D might be TRBD2 (6 bases). The CDR3 is 14 residues long. Trimming stripped 4 bases from V and 0 bases from J, with 10 bases between. The germline V gene encodes CDR1 MNHEY and CDR2 SVGAGI. Here the CDR3 reads CASSFYGGSYEQYF. DNA of the CDR3: TGTGCCAGCAGTTTTTACGGGGGCTCCTACGAGCAGTACTTC.

This chain joins TRBV6-1 and TRBJ1-3; weak D call: TRBD1 (6 bases). V lost 1 base, J lost 4 bases, and 11 bases lay in between. This CDR3 is built from 15 residues. Per the germline V gene, CDR1 is MNHNS and CDR2 is SASEGT. This chain's CDR3 is CASSEDRVAGNTIYF. DNA for the CDR3: TGTGCCAGCAGTGAAGACAGGGTAGCCGGAAACACCATATATTTT.

This chain joins TRBV2 and TRBJ1-3; D may be TRBD1 (6 bases). The germline CDR1 and CDR2 sequences are SNHLY and FYNNEI. V lost 5 bases and J lost 4, with 12 bases in between. The CDR3 contains 14 residues. Here the CDR3 DNA reads TGTGCCAGCAGTTACGGGACACCCGGAAACACCATATATTTT. Translated, it gives CASSYGTPGNTIYF.

The rearrangement joins TRBV27 to TRBJ1-2; 8 bases agree with TRBD1. Germline V gene data show CDR1 as MNHEY and CDR2 as SMNVEV (reference sequence). The CDR3 is 13 residues long. J gave up 5 bases and V 4 bases, and 3 bases lay outside the gene matches. The chain's CDR3 is CASSWDRRYGYTF. CDR3 bases: TGTGCCAGCAGTTGGGACAGGAGGTATGGCTACACCTTC.

This chain links TRBV19 with TRBJ1-2; D is unclear. This CDR3 has 15 residues. CDR1 LNHDA and CDR2 SQIVND come from the germline V gene (reference sequence). Trimming took off 2 bases at V and 4 bases at J, with 14 bases between the two ends. CDR3 bases: TGTGCCAGTAGTATACAACAGCGGGCGGGCTATGGCTACACCTTC. Its translation: CASSIQQRAGYGYTF.

V gene TRBV19 combines with J gene TRBJ2-5; 12 nucleotides match TRBD2. This CDR3 is built from 15 residues. Germline loops: CDR1 LNHDA, CDR2 SQIVND (reference sequence). The trim removed 4 bases at V and 5 bases at J, leaving 5 bases unmatched. DNA for the CDR3: TGTGCCAGTAGTACTAGCGGGGGGGCCCGGGAGACCCAGTACTTC. This translates into CASSTSGGARETQYF.

The chain couples TRBV30 to TRBJ1-3; D perhaps matches TRBD1 (5 bases). V was shortened by 5 bases and J by 4 bases, with 9 bases between the two germline ends. Germline values: CDR1 GTSNPN, CDR2 SVGIG (reference sequence). This CDR3 contains 12 residues. CDR3 in DNA: TGTGCCTGGGGTCCAGGGGGAAACACCATATATTTT. Its protein product is CAWGPGGNTIYF.

This clone was seen a handful of times. This chain joins TRBV4-3 and TRBJ1-1, with D perhaps TRBD1 (6 bases). Germline CDR1 reads LGHNA; CDR2 reads YSLEER. V was shortened by 1 base and J by 0 bases, with 18 bases between the two germline ends. This CDR3 is 18 amino acids long. The CDR3 nucleotides read TGCGCCAGCAGCCAAGGGATACAGGGTGGGGGAATGAACACTGAAGCTTTCTTT. It yields the protein CASSQGIQGGGMNTEAFF.

The rearrangement links TRBV9 to TRBJ1-1; perhaps TRBD1 as D (6 bases). The length of the CDR3 is 16 residues. Deletions cut 4 bases from V and 1 base from J, with 17 bases between. Germline V gene sequence: CDR1 SGDLS, CDR2 YYNGEE. Here the CDR3 reads CASSPRYEGGNTEAFF. In nucleotides, the CDR3 is TGTGCCAGCAGCCCCCGTTACGAAGGGGGGAACACTGAAGCTTTCTTT.

The genes are TRBV5-1 and TRBJ1-6, with D perhaps TRBD1 (6 bases). Trimming cost V 4 bases and J 5 bases, with 10 bases left between them. The CDR3 is made up of 14 amino acids. Germline V CDR1 and CDR2: SGHRS, YFSETQ. The CDR3 nucleotides are TGCGCCAGCAGCGTAGGACAGCATAATTCACCCCTCCACTTT. It is translated as CASSVGQHNSPLHF.

V and J are TRBV2 and TRBJ1-3; weak D call: TRBD1 (6 bases). Trimming cost V 6 bases and J 0 bases, with 9 bases left between them. CDR1 and CDR2 (germline): SNHLY, FYNNEI. CDR3 length: 14 amino acids. This CDR3 is CASRTGSSGNTIYF. As DNA, the CDR3 is TGTGCCAGCAGAACAGGGAGCTCTGGAAACACCATATATTTT. Looking up the rest from reference TRBV2 and TRBJ1-3 gives the full variable domain: EPEVTQTPSHQVTQMGQEVILRCVPISNHLYFYWYRQILGQKVEFLVSFYNNEISEKSEIFDDQFSVERPDGSNFTLKIRSTKLEDSAMYFCASRTGSSGNTIYFGEGSWLTVV.

This chain links TRBV9 with TRBJ2-3; 12 bases are a match to TRBD1. The CDR3 totals 17 residues. The V and J ends lost 6 bases and 4 bases, in that order; junction bases with no gene match: 12. Germline V gene sequence: CDR1 SGDLS, CDR2 YYNGEE. CDR3 sequence: CASTSPGTGGAADTQYF. In DNA form, the CDR3 reads TGTGCCAGCACCAGTCCCGGGACAGGGGGCGCGGCAGATACGCAGTATTTT.

The V and J genes are TRBV7-9 and TRBJ1-1, with a possible D match to TRBD1 (6 bases). Germline lookup yields CDR1 SEHNR and CDR2 FQNEAQ (reference sequence). The CDR3 length is 15 residues. V dropped 4 bases and J dropped 0 bases, with 12 bases sitting between them. The CDR3 region has the DNA TGTGCCAGCAGCTCCCTGGACAGATTGAACACTGAAGCTTTCTTT. It yields the protein CASSSLDRLNTEAFF.